The entry below describes one T cell receptor (beta chain). This clone was found once. Its antigen remains unidentified. Base-call qualities are not available, and no considerably larger clone is one nucleotide away. Library construction relied on the immunoSEQ multiplex PCR assay. Per the authors' processing: A statistical classification framework was built for diagnosing cytomegalovirus status from the catalog of TCR beta chain sequences. TCRdb took this table from immuneACCESS and kept in-frame rearrangements with V and J called. Such tables lack part of the clones; where checked against another copy, unresolved V genes explain under half of the gap, and the rest is unexplained. V, J and clone size are taken as reported in that table, and D and trimming were inferred from the DNA itself. The sample table contains tens of thousands of clones; only one count was recorded for about 92% of them. About 6% of the sample rests with the top ten.

Trimming leaves V shorter by 2 bases and J shorter by 3 bases, with the junction holding 6 bases beyond the gene matches. The CDR3 starts with the cysteine, ends with the phenylalanine, and has 16 residues. Only CDR3 DNA remains: 48 bases, in frame from the first base. The germline V gene gives CDR1 as SGHDT and CDR2 as YYEEEE. This entry is derived from a study of cytomegalovirus exposure and HLA in healthy donors (TCRdb year 2017). Turning to the overall study: According to a later analysis, one platform produced both the roughly 130 validation repertoires and the approximately 600 repertoires of the first cohort. A separate validation cohort of 100 to 150 different subjects was used in addition to the roughly 670-subject first cohort. The aim of the study was to test whether cataloging public T cell receptors could identify signatures of past pathogen exposure. To predict cytomegalovirus infection status, the study brought together high-throughput TCR immunosequencing, statistical association of individual TCRs with disease status, and machine learning. The study at large found these results: Cytomegalovirus status was reported to be diagnosed by the classifier with high specificity and sensitivity in both the original and validation cohorts. A later analysis had no HLA typing for the validation cohort, so co-occurrence there was scored across all 130 or so repertoires. In vitro tests confirmed that a few of the cytomegalovirus-associated TCR beta chains recognize cytomegalovirus antigens. In a later analysis, TCRs clustered in the first cohort were found to also tend to co-occur in the approximately 120 validation repertoires, with approximately 95% of cluster scores above 0. The study listed 164 TCR beta chains as associated with cytomegalovirus. Most TCR sequences were seen in very few donors, while some public TCRs were found in many individuals. The authors suggested that the approach could potentially be generalized to other disease states and immunological phenotypes.

Separate from the roughly 660-subject first cohort, the validation cohort of some 130 subjects was the group to which the donors belonged. Material: PBMCs. The sequence is built from TRBV5-6 and TRBJ2-2; TRBD2 lines up with 8 middle nucleotides. The sequence derives from a woman aged 18-35 years in good health and CMV-seronegative. The DNA sequence reads TGTGCCAGCAGCTTAAAGCGGGAGATTGACACCGGGGAGCTGTTTTTT. This encodes CASSLKREIDTGELFF. Beyond the CDR3, the reference TRBV5-6 and TRBJ2-2 genes provide the residues; the full variable domain reads: DAGVTQSPTHLIKTRGQQVTLRCSPKSGHDTVSWYQQALGQGPQFIFQYYEEEERQRGNFPDRFSGHQFPNYSSELNVNALLLGDSALYLCASSLKREIDTGELFFGEGSRLTVL.